The present entry profiles one TCR beta chain with its context. Its antigen is not known. This sample was taken from a study of cytomegalovirus exposure and HLA in healthy donors. Primers included in the PCR were 60 Vbeta and 13 Jbeta primers. Using immunoSEQ multiplex PCR, the repertoire was profiled, and TCRdb retains in-frame clones only, with some absent. The profile covers about 180,000 clones, with about four fifths appearing a single time and roughly 1.4% taken by the ten largest. Each donor was nominally healthy when sampled (though unrecorded immune exposures were likely). Findings of the study overall: Later analysis suggested links between common viral pathogens and several top significant clusters. There was a cluster of highly shared sequence variants that was likely a sequencing artifact. A few CMV-associated chains were confirmed in vitro to be specific for CMV antigens.

This CDR3 is 14 amino acids long. Germline V gene data show CDR1 as MNHEY and CDR2 as SVGAGI. V shed 2 bases and J shed 3 bases, with 11 bases lying between them. The rearrangement joins TRBV6-5 to TRBJ2-7; possible D gene TRBD1, 6 bases. The clonotype was recovered from a man aged 35 to 55 in good health and CMV-seronegative. The sample consisted of PBMCs. CDR3 nucleotide sequence: TGTGCCAGCAGTTACGGTCCAGGGGTCTACGAGCAGTACTTC. Its protein is CASSYGPGVYEQYF.